The 13 T cell receptor beta chains reported below all come from one sample, sequenced in a study of CD8+CD57+ T cells in acquired aplastic anemia (dated 2018 in TCRdb). TCRdb lists the instrument as Illumina HiSeq 2000. Profiling of TCR beta VDJ combinations and CDR3 sequences used genomic DNA as the template. TCRdb ran its own pipeline on the public reads, namely fastp trimming at Q25 and MiXCR clone calling, and kept in-frame beta chains. Entries are consolidated by CDR3 protein sequence, retaining the most common genes and DNA. Counted in this sample were over 250,000 distinct CDR3 sequences; about 50% of them appeared once. Around 1.2% of the sample goes to the ten largest clones. Patients chosen for sequencing had shown expansion of CD8+CD57+ cells by flow cytometry. Sequencing was carried out using sorted CD4+, CD8+, or CD8+CD57+ T cells (not recorded which) from PBMCs. All receptors derive from a human donor with aplastic anemia.

This clonotype was found many times. This chain links TRBV6-5 with TRBJ2-3; no clear D. The V end was cut by 6 bases, the J end by 4 bases, with 11 bases between. This CDR3 is built from 13 residues. CDR1 MNHEY and CDR2 SVGAGI come from the germline V gene. The CDR3 nucleotides read TGTGCCAGCAGGACCTCCCGCGCAGATACGCAGTATTTT. Protein: CASRTSRADTQYF.

This clonotype showed up just a few times. The chain combines TRBV19 with TRBJ1-1; D ambiguous. Trimming removed 3 bases at V and 3 bases at J, with 11 bases between. The CDR3 spans 14 residues. The germline V gene encodes CDR1 LNHDA and CDR2 SQIVND (reference sequence). The DNA of the CDR3 is TGTGCCAGTAGTATTGGGAGGGCCCACACTGAAGCTTTCTTT. Translating it yields CASSIGRAHTEAFF.

This clonotype has a single count. One end of the junction is discordant with germline, which a read error may explain. The V and J genes are TRBV7-2 and TRBJ2-1, with TRBD2 as a possible D gene (5 bases). The CDR3 runs 15 residues. Germline V gives CDR1 SGHTA, CDR2 FQGNSA. The CDR3 DNA reads TGTGCCTGCAGCCAAGGACTGAGCTCCTACAATGAGCAGTTCTTC. Its translation: CACSQGLSSYNEQFF.

V usage is TRBV2 and J usage is TRBJ2-1; unclear D gene. The CDR3 runs 15 residues. The V and J ends lost 6 bases and 9 bases respectively, with 21 bases between them. Germline V lookup: CDR1 SNHLY, CDR2 FYNNEI. The CDR3: CASRAQVVLSSEQFF. The CDR3, as DNA: TGTGCCAGCAGAGCCCAGGTAGTGCTTAGTAGTGAGCAGTTCTTC.

J is TRBJ1-1 and V is TRBV12-3 or TRBV12-4; 9 nucleotides match TRBD1. The CDR3 extends over 13 amino acids. Trimming took 9 bases from V and 4 from J; bases not matched to a gene: 6. The CDR3 coding sequence is TGTGCCAGTAAACAGGGGGCTCCCACTGAAGCTTTCTTT. It encodes CASKQGAPTEAFF.

Comments on this clonotype: Because the CDR3 is missing its conserved closing phenylalanine or tryptophan, this is likely a read error. The rearrangement uses TRBV20-1 and TRBJ1-1, with D unresolved. Germline V gives CDR1 DFQATT, CDR2 SNEGSKA (reference sequence). The CDR3 covers 13 residues. Trimming pared 5 bases from V and 1 base from J, leaving 11 bases between. The chain's CDR3 is CSAGWQQNTEAFS. The CDR3 DNA reads as TGCAGTGCTGGGTGGCAGCAGAACACTGAAGCTTTCTCT.

The gene calls are TRBV7-2 and TRBJ2-2, with D unresolved. The length of the CDR3 is 14 residues. V was clipped by 0 bases and J by 5 bases, with 7 bases between them. CDR1 and CDR2 from the germline V gene are SGHTA and FQGNSA. The CDR3 nucleotides read TGTGCCAGCAGCTTAGCTATCCAGACCGGGGAGCTGTTTTTT. It is translated as CASSLAIQTGELFF. Combining the CDR3 with reference TRBV7-2 and TRBJ2-2 gives the whole variable domain GAGVSQSPSNKVTEKGKDVELRCDPISGHTALYWYRQSLGQGLEFLIYFQGNSAPDKSGLPSDRFSAERTGGSVSTLTIQRTQQEDSAVYLCASSLAIQTGELFFGEGSRLTVL.

This clonotype was picked up a small number of times. The CDR3, as DNA: TGCAGTGCTGGGAACCTACGGAGTGGGACAGATACGCAGTATTTT. Protein product: CSAGNLRSGTDTQYF. The V and J genes are TRBV20-1 and TRBJ2-3; D is undetermined. This CDR3 has 15 amino acids. Germline V CDR1 and CDR2: DFQATT, SNEGSKA (reference sequence). Trimming took 5 bases from V and 3 from J, leaving 18 bases between them.

CDR3 nucleotide sequence: TGCAGTGCTAGAAACATGACAGCTTTCTTT. Its translation is CSARNMTAFF. V is TRBV20-1 and J is TRBJ1-1; no firm D call. Germline CDR1 reads DFQATT; CDR2 reads SNEGSKA (reference sequence). The CDR3 totals 10 residues. V shed 2 bases and J shed 10 bases, with 8 bases lying between them.

The chain is built from TRBV15 and TRBJ2-3; 11 bases are a match to TRBD2. The CDR3 runs to 20 residues. V lost 8 bases and J lost 5; bases outside the gene matches: 24. The germline V gene has CDR1 LNHNV and CDR2 YYDKDF (reference sequence). DNA of the CDR3: TGTGCCACCTACGGACAGTTTAGCCCTACTAGCGGGAGTGAGGGAGATACGCAGTATTTT. Translation gives CATYGQFSPTSGSEGDTQYF.

This rearrangement joins TRBV19 to TRBJ1-6; D call uncertain. The ends were cut back, 1 base at V and 9 bases at J, with 13 bases in the middle. In germline, CDR1 is LNHDA, CDR2 SQIVND (reference sequence). This CDR3 is 15 amino acids long. CDR3 nucleotide sequence: TGTGCCAGTAGTATAGGGACCGCACGGATTTCACCCCTCCACTTT. This gives the protein CASSIGTARISPLHF. Full variable domain (rest looked up from reference TRBV19 and TRBJ1-6): DGGITQSPKYLFRKEGQNVTLSCEQNLNHDAMYWYRQDPGQGLRLIYYSQIVNDFQKGDIAEGYSVSREKKESFPLTVTSAQKNPTAFYLCASSIGTARISPLHFGNGTRLTVT.

V and J are TRBV29-1 and TRBJ2-1, with 12 nucleotides matching TRBD2. Germline V CDR1 and CDR2: SQVTM, ANQGSEA. J gave up 6 bases and V 7 bases, and 7 bases lay outside the gene matches. This CDR3 is 14 amino acids long. Here the CDR3 DNA reads TGCAGCGGAGAGACTAGCGGGAGACCCAATGAGCAGTTCTTC. This sequence encodes CSGETSGRPNEQFF.

V is TRBV20-1 and J is TRBJ2-7; no firm D call. V lost 6 bases, J lost 2 bases, and 20 bases lay in between. Germline CDR1 and CDR2: DFQATT and SNEGSKA (reference sequence). This CDR3 has 15 amino acids. CDR3: CSAANGFRSTYEQYF. The CDR3 coding sequence is TGCAGTGCCGCTAATGGGTTTCGGTCGACCTACGAGCAGTACTTC.